The T cell receptor (beta chain) described here comes from a study of Graves' ophthalmopathy and Graves' hyperthyroidism. This CDR3 is built from 15 residues. Germline V gene lookup returns CDR1 WSHSY and CDR2 SAAADI. A note on this clonotype: The junction and the germline gene differ at one end; a read error may be behind it.

Hyperthyroidism patients were newly diagnosed, under 2 months' duration, aged 18 to 65. RNA transcripts served as template for amplifying TCR beta CDR3 sequences. Second-round multiplex PCR came after a first-round RT-PCR that employed HTBI primers. TCRdb processed the multiplex PCR reads anew with MiXCR; each CDR3 protein has one entry. The table lists over a million distinct CDR3 sequences, about 38% of them singletons. Sequenced input: peripheral blood or thyroid tissue (not recorded which). This chain uses TRBV10-2 with TRBJ2-7, with 7 positions matching TRBD1. This receptor was obtained from an adult man with Graves' hyperthyroidism. The CDR3 sequence is CASSATGVNQPQQYF. The CDR3 DNA follows: TGTGCCAGCAGTGCTACAGGGGTCAATCAGCCCCAGCAGTACTTC.